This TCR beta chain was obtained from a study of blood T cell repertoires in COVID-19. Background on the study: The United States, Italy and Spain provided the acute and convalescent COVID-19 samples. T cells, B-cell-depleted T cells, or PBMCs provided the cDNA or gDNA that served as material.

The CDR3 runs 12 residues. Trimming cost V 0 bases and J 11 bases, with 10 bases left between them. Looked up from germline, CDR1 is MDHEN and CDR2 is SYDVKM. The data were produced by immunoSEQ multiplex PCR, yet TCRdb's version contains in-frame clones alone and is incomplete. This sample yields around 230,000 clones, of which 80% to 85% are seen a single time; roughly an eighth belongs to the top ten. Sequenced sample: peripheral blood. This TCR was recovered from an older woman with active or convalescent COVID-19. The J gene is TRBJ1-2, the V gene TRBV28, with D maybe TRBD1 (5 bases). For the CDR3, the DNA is TGTGCCAGCAGTTTATGGGCCAGGGATTACACCTTC. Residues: CASSLWARDYTF.